This TCR beta chain was sequenced during a study of OX40 agonist ivuxolimab in advanced cancers. About the research overall: Averaging about 60 years in age, with a range of about 20 to 90, the cohort was approximately 83% male.

The method was immunoSEQ multiplex PCR; TCRdb's version includes in-frame clones alone and lacks a portion of them. The sample records about 68,000 clones, roughly 80% being singletons. No patient had autoimmune disease or received systemic immunosuppression. This sequence was found in an adult with an advanced solid tumor such as melanoma, head and neck, liver or kidney cancer. The sequencing used CD4+ or CD8+ T cells sorted from blood, collected in a trial of the OX40 agonist ivuxolimab.

The DNA of the CDR3 is TGCGCCAGCAGCTTGGATCCAGCCAGCACAGATACGCAGTATTTT. Translating it yields CASSLDPASTDTQYF. This rearrangement joins TRBV5-1 to TRBJ2-3; D unresolved. The CDR3 has 15 amino acids. CDR1 is SGHRS, CDR2 YFSETQ, per germline. V lost 0 bases and J 0 bases, leaving 8 bases between the germline ends.